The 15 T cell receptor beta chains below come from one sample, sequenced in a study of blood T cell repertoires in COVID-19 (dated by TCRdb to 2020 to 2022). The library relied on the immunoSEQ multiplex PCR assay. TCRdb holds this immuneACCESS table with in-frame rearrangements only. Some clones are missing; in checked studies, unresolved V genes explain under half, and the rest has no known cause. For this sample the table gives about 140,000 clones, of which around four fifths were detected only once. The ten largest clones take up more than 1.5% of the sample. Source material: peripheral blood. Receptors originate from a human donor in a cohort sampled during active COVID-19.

This CDR3 is CASSIGTGDQPQHF. The DNA for the CDR3 is TGTGCCAGTAGTATAGGGACAGGGGATCAGCCCCAGCATTTT. The J gene is TRBJ1-5, the V gene TRBV19, with 9 bases that match TRBD1. This CDR3 is built from 14 residues. From germline, CDR1 is LNHDA and CDR2 SQIVND (reference sequence). V was clipped by 1 base and J by 5 bases; unmatched bases: 0.

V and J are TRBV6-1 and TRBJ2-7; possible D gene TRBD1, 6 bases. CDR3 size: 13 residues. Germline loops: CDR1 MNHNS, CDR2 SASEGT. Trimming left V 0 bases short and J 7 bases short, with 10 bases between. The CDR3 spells CASSEARGWEQYF. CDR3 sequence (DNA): TGTGCCAGCAGTGAAGCGAGGGGGTGGGAGCAGTACTTC.

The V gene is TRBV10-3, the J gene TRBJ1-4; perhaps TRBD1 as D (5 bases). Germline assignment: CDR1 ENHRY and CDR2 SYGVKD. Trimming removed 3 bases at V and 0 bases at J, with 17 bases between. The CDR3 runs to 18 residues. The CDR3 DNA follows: TGTGCCATCAGTGATTCTGGGGCCGCTGAGGCAACTAATGAAAAACTGTTTTTT. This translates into CAISDSGAAEATNEKLFF.

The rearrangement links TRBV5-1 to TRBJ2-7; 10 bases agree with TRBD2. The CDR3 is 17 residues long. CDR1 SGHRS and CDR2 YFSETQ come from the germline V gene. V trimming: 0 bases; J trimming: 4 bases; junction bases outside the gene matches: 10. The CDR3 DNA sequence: TGCGCCAGCAGCTTGGATCAGTTACTAGCGGGGACATACGAGCAGTACTTC. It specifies CASSLDQLLAGTYEQYF.

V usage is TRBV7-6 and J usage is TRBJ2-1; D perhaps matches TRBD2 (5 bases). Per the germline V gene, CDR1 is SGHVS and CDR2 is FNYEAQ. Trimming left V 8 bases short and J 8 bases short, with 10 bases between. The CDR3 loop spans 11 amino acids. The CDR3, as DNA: TGTGCCAGCGGGAGTATCCATGAGCAGTTCTTC. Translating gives CASGSIHEQFF.

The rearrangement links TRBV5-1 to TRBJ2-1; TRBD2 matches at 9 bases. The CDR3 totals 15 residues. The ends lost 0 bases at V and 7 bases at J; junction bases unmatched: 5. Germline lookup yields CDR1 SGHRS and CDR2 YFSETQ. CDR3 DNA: TGCGCCAGCAGCTTGGTTAGCGGGAGTGGTAATGAGCAGTTCTTC. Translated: CASSLVSGSGNEQFF. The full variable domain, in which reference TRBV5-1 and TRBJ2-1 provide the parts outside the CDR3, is KAGVTQTPRYLIKTRGQQVTLSCSPISGHRSVSWYQQTPGQGLQFLFEYFSETQRNKGNFPGRFSGRQFSNSRSEMNVSTLELGDSALYLCASSLVSGSGNEQFFGPGTRLTVL.

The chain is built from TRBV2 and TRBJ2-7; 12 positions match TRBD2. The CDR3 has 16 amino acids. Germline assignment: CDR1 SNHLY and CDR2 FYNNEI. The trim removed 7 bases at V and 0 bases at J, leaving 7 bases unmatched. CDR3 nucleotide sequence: TGTGCCAGCACACTAGCGGGAGGCCTCCTCTCCTACGAGCAGTACTTC. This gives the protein CASTLAGGLLSYEQYF.

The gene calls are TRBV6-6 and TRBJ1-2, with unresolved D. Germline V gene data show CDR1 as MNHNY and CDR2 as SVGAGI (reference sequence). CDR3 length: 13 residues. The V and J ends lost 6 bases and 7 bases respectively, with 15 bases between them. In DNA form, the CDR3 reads TGTGCCAGCAGCCTCTCTAGGATCTTTGGCTACACCTTC. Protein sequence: CASSLSRIFGYTF.

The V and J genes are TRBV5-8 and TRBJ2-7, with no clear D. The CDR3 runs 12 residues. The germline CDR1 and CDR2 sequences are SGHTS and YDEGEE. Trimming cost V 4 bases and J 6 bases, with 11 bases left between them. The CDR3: CASSLMTVEQYF. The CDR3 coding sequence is TGTGCCAGCAGCCTCATGACTGTCGAGCAGTACTTC.

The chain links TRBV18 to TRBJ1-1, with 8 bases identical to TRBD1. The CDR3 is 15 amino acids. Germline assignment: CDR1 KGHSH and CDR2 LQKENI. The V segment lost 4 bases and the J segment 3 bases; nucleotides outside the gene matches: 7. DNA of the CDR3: TGTGCCAGCTCACATCGACAGGGGAGGGACACTGAAGCTTTCTTT. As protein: CASSHRQGRDTEAFF.

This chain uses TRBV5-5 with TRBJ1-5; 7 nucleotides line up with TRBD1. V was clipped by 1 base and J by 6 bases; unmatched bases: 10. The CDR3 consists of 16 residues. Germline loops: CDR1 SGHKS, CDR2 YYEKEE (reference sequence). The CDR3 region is CASSLTGAAFFQPQHF. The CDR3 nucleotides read TGTGCCAGCAGCTTGACAGGGGCCGCCTTTTTTCAGCCCCAGCATTTT.

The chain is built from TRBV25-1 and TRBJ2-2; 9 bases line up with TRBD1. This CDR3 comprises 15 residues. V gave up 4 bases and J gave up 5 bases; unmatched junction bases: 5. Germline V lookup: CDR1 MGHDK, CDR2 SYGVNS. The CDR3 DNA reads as TGTGCCAGCAGTGGTCCGGGACAGGGAACCGGGGAGCTGTTTTTT. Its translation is CASSGPGQGTGELFF.

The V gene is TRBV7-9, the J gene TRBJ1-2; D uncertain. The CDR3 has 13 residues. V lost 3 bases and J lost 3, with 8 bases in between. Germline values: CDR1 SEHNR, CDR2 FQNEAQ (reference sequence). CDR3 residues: CASSLEPDYGYTF. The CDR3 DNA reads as TGTGCCAGCAGCTTGGAGCCAGACTATGGCTACACCTTC.

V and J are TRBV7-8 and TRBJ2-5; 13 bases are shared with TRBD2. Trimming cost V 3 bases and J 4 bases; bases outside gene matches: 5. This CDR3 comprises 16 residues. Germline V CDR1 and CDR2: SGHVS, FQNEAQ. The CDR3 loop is CASSFAGTSGTETQYF. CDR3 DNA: TGTGCCAGCAGCTTCGCCGGGACTAGCGGGACAGAGACCCAGTACTTC.

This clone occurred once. CDR3 amino acids: CASSSALSSGQETQYF. The CDR3 nucleotides are TGTGCCAGCAGCTCCGCCTTGAGTAGCGGTCAAGAGACCCAGTACTTC. This sequence joins TRBV5-4 and TRBJ2-5; a weak D match, TRBD2 (6 bases). Trimming removed 3 bases from V and 2 bases from J, with 17 bases in between. This CDR3 is 16 amino acids long. Per the germline V gene, CDR1 is SGHNT and CDR2 is YYREEE (reference sequence).